Listed below are T cell receptor beta chains from one sample, sequenced in a study of cytomegalovirus exposure and HLA in healthy donors. Profiling relied on immunoSEQ multiplex PCR, and the TCRdb table lists in-frame clones only, not all of them. The table records about 120,000 clones, around 74% of them present only once. The source material was PBMCs. Source of these receptors: a young woman in good health and CMV-seronegative. Each CDR3 is given with its conserved first and last residue. The order of the fields is D gene, J gene, clone size, V gene, CDR3 protein, CDR3 DNA. The D gene is left open where the match is weak. Part of the rows lack a size; the others show once, few, many or a class for expanded clones.

TRBD1 | TRBJ1-5 | . | TRBV4-1 | CASSQVGPRDRGILSNQPQHF | TGCGCCAGCAGCCAAGTGGGCCCCCGGGACAGGGGAATCCTTAGCAATCAGCCCCAGCATTTT
. | TRBJ2-5 | . | TRBV7-9 | CASSLPQAQETQYF | TGTGCCAGCAGCTTACCACAGGCCCAAGAGACCCAGTACTTC
. | TRBJ1-5 | . | TRBV7-8 | CASSLRPREENQPQHF | TGTGCCAGCAGCTTACGACCCCGGGAGGAAAATCAGCCCCAGCATTTT
TRBD2 | TRBJ2-1 | . | TRBV13 | CASSSLTGGEQFF | TGTGCCAGCAGCTCGTTAACGGGGGGGGAGCAGTTCTTC
. | TRBJ2-7 | . | TRBV5-8 | CASSSAYEQYF | TGTGCCAGCAGCTCAGCCTACGAGCAGTACTTC
TRBD1 | TRBJ1-2 | . | TRBV5-1 | CASSLALDRSYGYTF | TGCGCCAGCAGCTTGGCCCTGGACAGGAGCTATGGCTACACCTTC
. | TRBJ1-1 | few | TRBV6-1 | CASSGSQGSTEAFF | TGTGCCAGCAGTGGATCACAGGGTTCCACTGAAGCTTTCTTT
TRBD1 | TRBJ1-6 | . | TRBV27 | CASSLLGRQGGNSPLHF | TGTGCCAGCAGTTTATTAGGGAGACAGGGGGGGAATTCACCCCTCCACTTT
. | TRBJ1-2 | . | TRBV28 | CASKETLNGYTF | TGTGCCAGCAAGGAGACCCTCAATGGCTACACCTTC
. | TRBJ2-3 | few | TRBV6-5 | CASSPGPTDTQYF | TGTGCCAGCAGTCCTGGCCCGACAGATACGCAGTATTTT
TRBD1 | TRBJ1-4 | . | TRBV28 | CASHSGDRVEKLFF | TGTGCCAGCCATTCAGGGGACAGGGTTGAAAAACTGTTTTTT
. | TRBJ1-5 | once | TRBV28 | CASSFDTYQPQHF | TGTGCCAGCAGCTTCGACACCTATCAGCCCCAGCATTTT
. | TRBJ2-3 | once | TRBV25-1 | CASSESRVRAGTDTQYF | TGTGCCAGCAGTGAATCTCGGGTTCGTGCAGGCACAGATACGCAGTATTTT
. | TRBJ2-7 | . | TRBV30 | CAWSGQFNGALSYEQYF | TGTGCCTGGAGCGGCCAGTTTAACGGAGCCCTGTCCTACGAGCAGTACTTC
. | TRBJ1-4 | . | TRBV30 | CAWSEGGLGEKLFF | TGTGCCTGGAGTGAAGGGGGATTGGGTGAAAAACTGTTTTTT
TRBD1 | TRBJ1-6 | few | TRBV5-1 | CASSLAGTGNDSPLHF | TGCGCCAGCAGCTTGGCCGGGACAGGGAACGATTCACCCCTCCACTTT
. | TRBJ2-1 | once | TRBV9 | CASSADSRSYNEQFF | TGTGCCAGCAGCGCTGACAGTAGATCCTACAATGAGCAGTTCTTC
TRBD2 | TRBJ2-7 | once | TRBV10-3 | CAISKGGTSGGAGSEQYF | TGTGCCATCAGTAAAGGTGGGACTAGCGGGGGGGCCGGGAGCGAGCAGTACTTC
. | TRBJ2-7 | . | TRBV29-1 | CSVGGGLAGYSEQYF | TGCAGCGTTGGGGGGGGGCTTGCGGGTTACTCCGAGCAGTACTTC
. | TRBJ2-1 | . | TRBV19 | CASTQWGGGSYNEQFF | TGTGCCAGTACCCAGTGGGGGGGCGGGTCCTACAATGAGCAGTTCTTC
. | TRBJ1-3 | . | TRBV7-9 | CASMPGMGGSGNTIYF | TGTGCCAGCATGCCGGGGATGGGGGGCTCTGGAAACACCATATATTTT
TRBD1 | TRBJ2-3 | once | TRBV7-8 | CASSTGTASTDTQYF | TGTGCCAGCAGCACCGGGACAGCTAGCACAGATACGCAGTATTTT
. | TRBJ2-3 | . | TRBV5-4 | CASSLTGTDTQYF | TGTGCCAGCAGCTTAACTGGCACAGATACGCAGTATTTT
TRBD1 | TRBJ1-2 | . | TRBV2 | CASRLGDRVSYGYTF | TGTGCCAGCAGGCTGGGGGACAGGGTGAGCTATGGCTACACCTTC
TRBD1 | TRBJ1-2 | . | TRBV6-6 | CASSLKGQAKNYGYTF | TGTGCCAGCAGTTTGAAGGGACAGGCTAAAAACTATGGCTACACCTTC
. | TRBJ1-2 | . | TRBV19 | CASRPNRDWGYGYTF | TGTGCCAGTAGGCCAAACAGGGATTGGGGCTATGGCTACACCTTC
TRBD1 | TRBJ2-1 | . | TRBV11-1 | CASSLARQGVYNEQFF | TGTGCCAGCAGCTTAGCCCGCCAGGGGGTCTACAATGAGCAGTTCTTC
. | TRBJ2-2 | . | TRBV2 | CASSATAGELFF | TGTGCCAGCAGTGCCACGGCCGGGGAGCTGTTTTTT
. | TRBJ2-2 | . | TRBV9 | CASSVAGTGELFF | TGTGCCAGCAGCGTAGCGGGCACCGGGGAGCTGTTTTTT
. | TRBJ1-2 | . | TRBV6-5 | CASSQLQGIYGYTF | TGTGCCAGCAGCCAACTTCAGGGTATCTATGGCTACACCTTC
. | TRBJ2-3 | . | TRBV30 | CAWGGLTDTQYF | TGTGCCTGGGGGGGCCTAACAGATACGCAGTATTTT